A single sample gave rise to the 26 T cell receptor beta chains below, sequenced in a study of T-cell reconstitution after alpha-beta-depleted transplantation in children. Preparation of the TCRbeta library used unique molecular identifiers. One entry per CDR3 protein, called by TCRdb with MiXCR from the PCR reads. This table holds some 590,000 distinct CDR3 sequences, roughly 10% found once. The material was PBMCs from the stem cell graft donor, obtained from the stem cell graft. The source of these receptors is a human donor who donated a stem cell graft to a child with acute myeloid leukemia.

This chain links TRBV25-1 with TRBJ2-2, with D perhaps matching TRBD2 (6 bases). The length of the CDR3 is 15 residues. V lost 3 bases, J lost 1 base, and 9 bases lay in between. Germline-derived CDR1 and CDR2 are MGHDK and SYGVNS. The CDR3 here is CASSDAGRNTGELFF. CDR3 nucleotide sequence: TGTGCCAGCAGTGATGCGGGACGGAACACCGGGGAGCTGTTTTTT.

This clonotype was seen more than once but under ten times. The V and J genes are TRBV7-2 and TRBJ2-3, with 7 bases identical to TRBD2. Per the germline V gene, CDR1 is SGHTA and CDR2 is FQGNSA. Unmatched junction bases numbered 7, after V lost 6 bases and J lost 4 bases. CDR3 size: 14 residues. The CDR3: CASRSGIPADTQYF. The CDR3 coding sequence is TGTGCCAGCAGAAGCGGGATTCCTGCAGATACGCAGTATTTT.

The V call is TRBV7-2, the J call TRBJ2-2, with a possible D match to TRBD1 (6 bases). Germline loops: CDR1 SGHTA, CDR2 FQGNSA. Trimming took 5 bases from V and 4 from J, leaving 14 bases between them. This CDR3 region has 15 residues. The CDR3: CASSPVLQGTGELFF. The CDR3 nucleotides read TGTGCCAGCAGCCCGGTCCTACAGGGCACCGGGGAGCTGTTTTTT.

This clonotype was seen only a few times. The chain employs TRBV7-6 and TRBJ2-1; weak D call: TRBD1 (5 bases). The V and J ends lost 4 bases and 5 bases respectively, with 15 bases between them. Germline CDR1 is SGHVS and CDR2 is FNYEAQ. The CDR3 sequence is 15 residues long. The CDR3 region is CASSSQGETHNEQFF. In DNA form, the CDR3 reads TGTGCCAGCAGCTCCCAAGGGGAAACCCACAATGAGCAGTTCTTC.

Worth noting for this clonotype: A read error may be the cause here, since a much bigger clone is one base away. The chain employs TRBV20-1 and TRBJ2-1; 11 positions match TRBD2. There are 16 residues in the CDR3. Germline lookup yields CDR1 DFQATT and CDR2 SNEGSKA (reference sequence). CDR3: CCARPMTSGDYNEQFF. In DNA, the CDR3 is TGCTGTGCTAGACCAATGACTAGCGGGGATTACAATGAGCAGTTCTTC.

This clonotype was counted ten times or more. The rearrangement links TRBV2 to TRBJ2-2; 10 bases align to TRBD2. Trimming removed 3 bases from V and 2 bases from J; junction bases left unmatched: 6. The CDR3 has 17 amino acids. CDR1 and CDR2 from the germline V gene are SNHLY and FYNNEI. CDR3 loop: CASSDLSGRLNTGELFF. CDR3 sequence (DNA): TGTGCCAGCAGTGACCTTAGCGGGAGGTTAAACACCGGGGAGCTGTTTTTT.

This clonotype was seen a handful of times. The CDR3: CASSALAGGQYNEQFF. The CDR3 DNA sequence: TGTGCCAGCAGTGCCCTAGCGGGAGGACAGTACAATGAGCAGTTCTTC. The V call is TRBV6-4, the J call TRBJ2-1; TRBD2 aligns across 11 bases. CDR1 is MRHNA and CDR2 is SNTAGT in the germline V gene. This CDR3 is 16 amino acids long. The V segment lost 4 bases and the J segment 4 bases; nucleotides outside the gene matches: 6.

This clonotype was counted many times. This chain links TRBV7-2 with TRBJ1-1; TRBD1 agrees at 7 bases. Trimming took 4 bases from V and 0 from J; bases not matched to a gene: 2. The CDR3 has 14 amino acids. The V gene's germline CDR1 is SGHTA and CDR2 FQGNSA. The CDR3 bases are TGTGCCAGCAGCTACGGGACAGTGAACACTGAAGCTTTCTTT. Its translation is CASSYGTVNTEAFF.

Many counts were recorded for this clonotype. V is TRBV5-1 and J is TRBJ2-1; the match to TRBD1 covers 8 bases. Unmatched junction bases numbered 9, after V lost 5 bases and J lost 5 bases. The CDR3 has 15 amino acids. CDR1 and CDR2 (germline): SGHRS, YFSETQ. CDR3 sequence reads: CASRTGQGVHNEQFF. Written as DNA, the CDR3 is TGCGCCAGCAGGACTGGACAGGGAGTGCACAATGAGCAGTTCTTC.

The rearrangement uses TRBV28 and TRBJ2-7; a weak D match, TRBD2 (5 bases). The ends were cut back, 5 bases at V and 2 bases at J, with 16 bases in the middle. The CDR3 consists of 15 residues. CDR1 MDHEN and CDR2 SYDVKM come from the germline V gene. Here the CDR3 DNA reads TGTGCCAGCAGTCCTATAAGACACGGGGCCTACGAGCAGTACTTC. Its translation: CASSPIRHGAYEQYF. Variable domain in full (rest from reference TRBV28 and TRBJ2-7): DVKVTQSSRYLVKRTGEKVFLECVQDMDHENMFWYRQDPGLGLRLIYFSYDVKMKEKGDIPEGYSVSREKKERFSLILESASTNQTSMYLCASSPIRHGAYEQYFGPGTRLTVT.

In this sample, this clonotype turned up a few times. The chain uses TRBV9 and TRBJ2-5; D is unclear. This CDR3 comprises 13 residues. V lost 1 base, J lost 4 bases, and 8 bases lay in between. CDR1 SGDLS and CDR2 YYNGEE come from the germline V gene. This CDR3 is CASSVSLGETQYF. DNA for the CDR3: TGTGCCAGCAGCGTAAGCCTAGGAGAGACCCAGTACTTC. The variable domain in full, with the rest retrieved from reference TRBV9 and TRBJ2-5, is DSGVTQTPKHLITATGQRVTLRCSPRSGDLSVYWYQQSLDQGLQFLIQYYNGEERAKGNILERFSAQQFPDLHSELNLSSLELGDSALYFCASSVSLGETQYFGPGTRLLVL.

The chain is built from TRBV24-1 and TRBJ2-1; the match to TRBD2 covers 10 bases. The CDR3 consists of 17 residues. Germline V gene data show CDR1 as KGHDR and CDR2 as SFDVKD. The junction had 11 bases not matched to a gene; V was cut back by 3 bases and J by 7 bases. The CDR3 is CATSDPSVGSGRNEQFF. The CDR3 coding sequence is TGTGCCACCAGTGATCCATCCGTGGGTAGCGGGAGGAATGAGCAGTTCTTC.

The CDR3 DNA follows: TGTGCCAGCAGCGTAGCTGGGGGGGGGATCTCTGAAGCTTTCTTT. Translation: CASSVAGGGISEAFF. The chain joins TRBV9 to TRBJ1-1; tentative D call: TRBD1 (5 bases). V lost 0 bases and J 6 bases, leaving 15 bases between the germline ends. Germline V lookup: CDR1 SGDLS, CDR2 YYNGEE. This CDR3 is built from 15 residues.

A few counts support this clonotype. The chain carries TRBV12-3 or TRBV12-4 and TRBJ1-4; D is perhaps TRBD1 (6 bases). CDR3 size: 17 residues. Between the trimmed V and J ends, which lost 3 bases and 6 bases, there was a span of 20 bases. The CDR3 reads CASSLEIEQGHHEKLFF. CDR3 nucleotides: TGTGCCAGCAGTTTGGAAATCGAACAGGGTCATCATGAAAAACTGTTTTTT.

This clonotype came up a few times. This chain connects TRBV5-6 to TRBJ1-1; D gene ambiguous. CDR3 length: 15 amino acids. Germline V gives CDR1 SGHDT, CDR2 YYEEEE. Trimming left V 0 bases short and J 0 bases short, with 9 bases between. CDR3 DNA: TGTGCCAGCAGCTTGGACATATTCATGAACACTGAAGCTTTCTTT. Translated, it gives CASSLDIFMNTEAFF.

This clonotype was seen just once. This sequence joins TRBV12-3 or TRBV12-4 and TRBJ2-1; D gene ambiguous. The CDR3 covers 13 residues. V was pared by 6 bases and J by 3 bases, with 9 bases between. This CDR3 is CASRMDGYNEQFF. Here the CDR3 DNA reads TGTGCCAGCAGAATGGACGGCTACAATGAGCAGTTCTTC.

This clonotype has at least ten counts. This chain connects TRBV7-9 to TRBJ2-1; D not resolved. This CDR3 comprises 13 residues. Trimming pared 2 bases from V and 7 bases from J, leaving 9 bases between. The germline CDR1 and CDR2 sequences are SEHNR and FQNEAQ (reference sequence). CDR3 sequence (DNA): TGTGCCAGCAGCTTATCCCTAGGGAATGAGCAGTTCTTC. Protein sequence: CASSLSLGNEQFF.

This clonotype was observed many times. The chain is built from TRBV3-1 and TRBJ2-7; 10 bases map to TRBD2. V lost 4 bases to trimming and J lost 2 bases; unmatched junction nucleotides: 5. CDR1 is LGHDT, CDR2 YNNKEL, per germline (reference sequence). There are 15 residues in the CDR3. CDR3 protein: CASSLASGSAYEQYF. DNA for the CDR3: TGTGCCAGCAGCCTCGCTAGCGGGAGTGCCTACGAGCAGTACTTC.

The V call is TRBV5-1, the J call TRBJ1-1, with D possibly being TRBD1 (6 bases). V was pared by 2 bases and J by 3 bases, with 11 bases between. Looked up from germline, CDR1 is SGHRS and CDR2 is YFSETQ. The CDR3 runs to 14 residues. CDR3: CASSLQGGDTEAFF. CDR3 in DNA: TGCGCCAGCAGCTTACAGGGAGGTGACACTGAAGCTTTCTTT.

The CDR3 DNA sequence: TGTGCCAGCAGTTTAACAGCTAGCGGGAACGAGCAGTACTTC. Translating it yields CASSLTASGNEQYF. This chain joins TRBV28 and TRBJ2-7, with 9 bases that match TRBD2. Germline CDR1 is MDHEN and CDR2 is SYDVKM. The V segment lost 2 bases and the J segment 5 bases; nucleotides outside the gene matches: 4. This CDR3 region has 14 residues.

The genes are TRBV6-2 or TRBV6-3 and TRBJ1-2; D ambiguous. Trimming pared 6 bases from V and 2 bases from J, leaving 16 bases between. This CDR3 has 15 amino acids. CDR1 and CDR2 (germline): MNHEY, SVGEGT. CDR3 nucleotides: TGTGCCAGCAGGCCCCGCCCGGGCACCAACTATGGCTACACCTTC. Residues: CASRPRPGTNYGYTF.

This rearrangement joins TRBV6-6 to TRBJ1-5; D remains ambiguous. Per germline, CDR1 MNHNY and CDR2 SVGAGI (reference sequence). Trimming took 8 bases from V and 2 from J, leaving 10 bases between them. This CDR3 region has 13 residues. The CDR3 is CASLLVGNQPQHF. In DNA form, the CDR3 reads TGTGCCAGCCTCCTGGTGGGCAATCAGCCCCAGCATTTT.

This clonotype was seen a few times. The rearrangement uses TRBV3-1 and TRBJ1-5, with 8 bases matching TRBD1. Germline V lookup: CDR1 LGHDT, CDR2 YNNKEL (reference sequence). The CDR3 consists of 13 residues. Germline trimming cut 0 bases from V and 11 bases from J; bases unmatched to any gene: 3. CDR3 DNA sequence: TGTGCCAGCAGCCAAGATTTACAGGGGGCCCAGCATTTT. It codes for CASSQDLQGAQHF.

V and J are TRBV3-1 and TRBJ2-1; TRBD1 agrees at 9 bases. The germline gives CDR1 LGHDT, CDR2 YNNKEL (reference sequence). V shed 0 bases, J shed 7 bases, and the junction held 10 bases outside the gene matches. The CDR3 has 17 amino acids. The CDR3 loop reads CASSQDRTGVMVNEQFF. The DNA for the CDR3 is TGTGCCAGCAGCCAAGATCGGACAGGGGTCATGGTGAATGAGCAGTTCTTC.

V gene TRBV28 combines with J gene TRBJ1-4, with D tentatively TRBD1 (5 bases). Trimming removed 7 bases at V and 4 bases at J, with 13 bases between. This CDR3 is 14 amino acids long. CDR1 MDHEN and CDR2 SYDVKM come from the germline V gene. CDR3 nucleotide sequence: TGTGCCAGCACCCTGGGGGGTTATAATGAAAAACTGTTTTTT. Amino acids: CASTLGGYNEKLFF.

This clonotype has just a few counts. The CDR3 bases are TGCGCCAGCAGCTTTGGTGGGGTGGATCAGCCCCAGCATTTT. Amino acids: CASSFGGVDQPQHF. The chain joins TRBV5-1 to TRBJ1-5; D remains ambiguous. The germline V gene encodes CDR1 SGHRS and CDR2 YFSETQ. Trimming left V 2 bases short and J 5 bases short, with 11 bases between. The CDR3 consists of 14 residues.